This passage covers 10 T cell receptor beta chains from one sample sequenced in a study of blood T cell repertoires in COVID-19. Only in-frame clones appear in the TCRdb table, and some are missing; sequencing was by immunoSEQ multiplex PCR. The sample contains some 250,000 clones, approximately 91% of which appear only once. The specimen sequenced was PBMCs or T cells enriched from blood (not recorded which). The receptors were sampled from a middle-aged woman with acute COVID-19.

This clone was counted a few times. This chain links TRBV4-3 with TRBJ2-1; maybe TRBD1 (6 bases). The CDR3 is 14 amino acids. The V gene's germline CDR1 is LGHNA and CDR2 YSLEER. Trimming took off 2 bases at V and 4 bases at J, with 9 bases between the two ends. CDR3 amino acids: CASSQSRGYNEQFF. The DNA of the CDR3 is TGCGCCAGCAGCCAATCCAGGGGATACAATGAGCAGTTCTTC.

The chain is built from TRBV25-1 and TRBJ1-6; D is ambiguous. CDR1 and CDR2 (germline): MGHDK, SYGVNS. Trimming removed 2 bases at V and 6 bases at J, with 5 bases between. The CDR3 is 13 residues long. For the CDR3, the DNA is TGTGCCAGCAGTGAAGACTCTAATTCACCCCTCCACTTT. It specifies CASSEDSNSPLHF.

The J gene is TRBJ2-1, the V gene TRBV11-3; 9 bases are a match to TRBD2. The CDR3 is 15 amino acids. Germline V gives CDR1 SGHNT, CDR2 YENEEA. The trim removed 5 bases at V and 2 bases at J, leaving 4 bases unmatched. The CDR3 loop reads CASSQTSGPYNEQFF. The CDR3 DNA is TGTGCCAGCAGCCAGACTAGCGGACCCTACAATGAGCAGTTCTTC.

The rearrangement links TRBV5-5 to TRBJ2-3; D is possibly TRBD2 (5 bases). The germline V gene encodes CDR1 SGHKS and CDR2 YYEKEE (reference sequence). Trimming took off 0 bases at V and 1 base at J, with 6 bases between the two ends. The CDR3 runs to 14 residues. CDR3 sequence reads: CASSLAGGTDTQYF. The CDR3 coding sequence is TGTGCCAGCAGCTTGGCCGGGGGCACAGATACGCAGTATTTT.

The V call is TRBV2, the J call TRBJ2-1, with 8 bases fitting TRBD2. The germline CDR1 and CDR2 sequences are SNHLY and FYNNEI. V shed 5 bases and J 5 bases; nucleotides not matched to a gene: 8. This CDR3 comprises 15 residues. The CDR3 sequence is CASSSSREEDNEQFF. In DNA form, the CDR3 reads TGTGCCAGCAGTTCCTCGCGGGAGGAGGACAATGAGCAGTTCTTC. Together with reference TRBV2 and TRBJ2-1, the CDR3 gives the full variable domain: EPEVTQTPSHQVTQMGQEVILRCVPISNHLYFYWYRQILGQKVEFLVSFYNNEISEKSEIFDDQFSVERPDGSNFTLKIRSTKLEDSAMYFCASSSSREEDNEQFFGPGTRLTVL.

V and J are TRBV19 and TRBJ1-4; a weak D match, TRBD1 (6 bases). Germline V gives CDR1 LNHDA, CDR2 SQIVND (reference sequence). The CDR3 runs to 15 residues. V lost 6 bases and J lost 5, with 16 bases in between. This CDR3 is CASRRTGHENEKLFF. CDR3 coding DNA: TGTGCCAGTAGACGAACGGGACACGAGAATGAAAAACTGTTTTTT.

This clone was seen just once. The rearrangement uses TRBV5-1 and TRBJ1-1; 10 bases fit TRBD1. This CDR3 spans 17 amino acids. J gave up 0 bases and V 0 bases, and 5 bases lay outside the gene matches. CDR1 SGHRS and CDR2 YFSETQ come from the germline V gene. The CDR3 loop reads CASSLGGQGSLNTEAFF. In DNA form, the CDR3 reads TGCGCCAGCAGCTTGGGGGGACAGGGGTCACTGAACACTGAAGCTTTCTTT.

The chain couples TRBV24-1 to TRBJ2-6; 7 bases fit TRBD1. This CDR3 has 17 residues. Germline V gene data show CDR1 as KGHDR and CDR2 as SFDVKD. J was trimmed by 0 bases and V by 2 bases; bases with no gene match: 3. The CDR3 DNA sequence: TGTGCCACCAGTGATTCCCCAGGGGGCTCTGGGGCCAACGTCCTGACTTTC. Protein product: CATSDSPGGSGANVLTF.

The CDR3 is CASSFRVGRGLYGYTF. The CDR3 bases are TGTGCCAGCAGTTTTCGTGTGGGCAGGGGGCTGTATGGCTACACCTTC. This chain joins TRBV28 and TRBJ1-2, with 8 bases fitting TRBD1. With V trimmed by 3 bases and J by 5 bases, 11 bases remained unmatched. The germline V gene encodes CDR1 MDHEN and CDR2 SYDVKM. This CDR3 is 16 amino acids long.

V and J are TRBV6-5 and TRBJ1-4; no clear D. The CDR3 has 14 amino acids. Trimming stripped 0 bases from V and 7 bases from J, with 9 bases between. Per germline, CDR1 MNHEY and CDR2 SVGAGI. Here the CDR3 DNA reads TGTGCCAGCAGTTACTCGGGCGTCGGTGAAAAACTGTTTTTT. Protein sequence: CASSYSGVGEKLFF.